This entry describes one T cell receptor beta chain. The data were taken from a study of blood T cell repertoires in COVID-19. Study summary: Sources were T cells, B-cell-depleted T cells, or PBMCs; the material itself was cDNA or gDNA.

The repertoire was sequenced with immunoSEQ multiplex PCR; TCRdb's copy has only in-frame clones and lacks some. The sample consists of 61,000 or so clones, 88% of them appearing once. The CDR3 has 13 amino acids. Trimming left V 0 bases short and J 7 bases short, with 7 bases between. Germline V gene lookup returns CDR1 LNHNV and CDR2 YYDKDF (reference sequence). The gene calls are TRBV15 and TRBJ1-5; no definite D call. The clonotype originates from a woman in her forties or fifties with active or convalescent COVID-19. Sequenced: peripheral blood. CDR3 sequence reads: CATSRDTGQPQHF. As DNA, the CDR3 is TGTGCCACCAGCAGAGATACCGGGCAGCCCCAGCATTTT.